This T cell receptor beta chain comes out of a study of blood T cell repertoires in COVID-19. Produced via immunoSEQ multiplex PCR; TCRdb's table is partial and in-frame only. The repertoire holds about 200,000 clones, with 80% as singletons. Sequenced: peripheral blood. The sequence came from a woman between 65 and 79 years old with acute or convalescent COVID-19.

The CDR3 loop is CASSLAASVPYGYTF. CDR3 DNA: TGTGCCAGCAGCTTAGCCGCATCGGTCCCTTATGGCTACACCTTC. This sequence joins TRBV7-9 and TRBJ1-2; D unresolved. The V and J ends lost 0 bases and 5 bases respectively, with 13 bases between them. The germline V gene encodes CDR1 SEHNR and CDR2 FQNEAQ (reference sequence). The CDR3 totals 15 residues.